The clone carrying this TCR beta chain was detected once. Only in-frame clones appear in the TCRdb table, and some are missing; sequencing was by immunoSEQ multiplex PCR. This sample yields about 14,000 clones, of which approximately 92% are seen a single time; about 0.69% belongs to the top ten. Germline V gene sequence: CDR1 GTSNPN, CDR2 SVGIG (reference sequence). V shed 0 bases and J shed 3 bases, with 14 bases lying between them. The CDR3 spans 16 residues. The data belong to a study of monozygotic twins with cystic fibrosis. The gene calls are TRBV30 and TRBJ1-4, with no clear D. This sequence was found in a boy between 10 and 17 years old with cystic fibrosis. Material: blood. CDR3 loop: CAWSVTIGLANEKLFF. The DNA of the CDR3 is TGTGCCTGGAGTGTAACAATCGGCCTCGCTAATGAAAAACTGTTTTTT.